The rows below give T cell receptor beta chains drawn from one sample of a study of cytomegalovirus exposure and HLA in healthy donors. Some clones are missing from TCRdb's copy, which holds only in-frame ones; the method was immunoSEQ multiplex PCR. The sample has more than 80,000 clones, nearly 70% seen once. The sample comprised PBMCs. These receptors all come from a man aged 50 to 59 in good health and CMV-seronegative. Both conserved end residues are part of each CDR3. D genes are given only for firm matches. Clone sizes are given selectively: once, few, many, or a class where the clone is expanded.

d_gene	v_gene	j_gene	abundance	CDR3aa	CDR3nt
TRBD1	TRBV2	TRBJ1-1	NA	CASSTGTVSEAFF	TGTGCCAGCAGTACCGGGACAGTTTCTGAAGCTTTCTTT
TRBD1	TRBV29-1	TRBJ2-1	NA	CSAQGQVNEQFF	TGCAGCGCGCAGGGACAGGTGAATGAGCAGTTCTTC
TRBD1	TRBV6-5	TRBJ1-2	NA	CASRTRDRGHGYTF	TGTGCCAGCAGGACCCGAGACAGGGGGCATGGCTACACCTTC
TRBD1	TRBV2	TRBJ1-5	NA	CASSVGQQRNQPQHF	TGTGCCAGCAGTGTGGGACAGCAGCGCAATCAGCCCCAGCATTTT
NA	TRBV4-2	TRBJ1-1	NA	CASSPRRGGGTEAFF	TGTGCCAGCAGCCCCCGCAGGGGAGGGGGAACTGAAGCTTTCTTT
NA	TRBV5-1	TRBJ2-2	once	CASSLTPSSSGELFF	TGCGCCAGCAGCCTCACGCCTTCTAGTTCCGGGGAGCTGTTTTTT
NA	TRBV11-3	TRBJ2-1	NA	CASSLGSWWGQGNEQFF	TGTGCCAGCAGCTTAGGCAGCTGGTGGGGTCAGGGCAATGAGCAGTTCTTC
NA	TRBV11-2	TRBJ1-6	NA	CASSAQVLDSPLHF	TGTGCCAGCAGCGCGCAAGTCCTAGATTCACCCCTCCACTTT
TRBD1	TRBV28	TRBJ1-4	once	CASSLSRGANEKLFF	TGTGCCAGCAGTTTGTCCAGGGGGGCTAATGAAAAACTGTTTTTT
TRBD2	TRBV7-2	TRBJ2-1	NA	CASSSDPGEGEQFF	TGTGCCAGCAGCTCCGACCCGGGGGAGGGCGAGCAGTTCTTC
NA	TRBV6-6	TRBJ2-5	NA	CASSSLLPGTQYF	TGTGCCAGCAGTTCCCTCCTGCCGGGGACCCAGTACTTC
TRBD1	TRBV18	TRBJ2-1	NA	CASSQGTGGLNEQFF	TGTGCCAGCTCACAAGGGACAGGGGGTTTGAATGAGCAGTTCTTC
NA	TRBV6-1	TRBJ1-4	NA	CASSEARSGDEKLFF	TGTGCCAGCAGTGAAGCGCGGTCAGGGGATGAAAAACTGTTTTTT
NA	TRBV14	TRBJ1-2	NA	CASSRLGGANYGYTF	TGTGCCAGCAGCCGACTGGGGGGAGCTAACTATGGCTACACCTTC
NA	TRBV11-2	TRBJ1-1	NA	CASSPYRVVNTEAFF	TGTGCCAGCAGCCCATACAGGGTTGTGAACACTGAAGCTTTCTTT
TRBD2	TRBV6-5	TRBJ2-2	NA	CASSYWTSGIAWELFF	TGTGCCAGCAGTTACTGGACTAGCGGTATCGCTTGGGAGCTGTTTTTT
NA	TRBV6-1	TRBJ1-1	NA	CASSWDTLNTEAFF	TGTGCCAGCAGCTGGGACACGTTAAACACTGAAGCTTTCTTT
NA	TRBV30	TRBJ1-5	NA	CAWSVESNQPQHF	TGTGCCTGGAGTGTTGAGAGCAATCAGCCCCAGCATTTT
NA	TRBV4-3	TRBJ1-2	NA	CASSQGQGLGSYGYTF	TGCGCCAGCAGCCAAGGTCAAGGGTTAGGGAGCTATGGCTACACCTTC
NA	TRBV18	TRBJ2-6	NA	CASSPRASTGANVLTF	TGTGCCAGCTCACCACGGGCCAGCACTGGGGCCAACGTCCTGACTTTC
NA	TRBV4-2	TRBJ2-3	NA	CASSQDVSAGRADTQYF	TGTGCCAGCAGCCAAGATGTGTCGGCGGGGCGCGCAGATACGCAGTATTTT
NA	TRBV7-7	TRBJ2-5	NA	CASSKDDRRQETQYF	TGTGCTAGCAGCAAAGATGACAGGCGACAAGAGACCCAGTACTTC